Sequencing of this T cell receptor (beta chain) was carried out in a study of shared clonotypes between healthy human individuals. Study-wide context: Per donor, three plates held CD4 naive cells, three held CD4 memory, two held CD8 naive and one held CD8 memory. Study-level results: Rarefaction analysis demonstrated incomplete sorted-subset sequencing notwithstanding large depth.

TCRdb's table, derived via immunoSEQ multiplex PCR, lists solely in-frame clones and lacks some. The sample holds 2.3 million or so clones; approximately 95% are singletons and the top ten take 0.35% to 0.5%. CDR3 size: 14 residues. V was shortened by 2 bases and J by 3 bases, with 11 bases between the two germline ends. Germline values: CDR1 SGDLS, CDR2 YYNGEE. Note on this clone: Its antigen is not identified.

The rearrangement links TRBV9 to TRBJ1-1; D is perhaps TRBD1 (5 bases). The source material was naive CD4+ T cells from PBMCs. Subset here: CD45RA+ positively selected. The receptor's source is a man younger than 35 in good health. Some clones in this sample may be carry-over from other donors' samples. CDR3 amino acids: CASSVTPGDTEAFF. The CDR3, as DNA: TGTGCCAGCAGCGTTACTCCGGGGGACACTGAAGCTTTCTTT.